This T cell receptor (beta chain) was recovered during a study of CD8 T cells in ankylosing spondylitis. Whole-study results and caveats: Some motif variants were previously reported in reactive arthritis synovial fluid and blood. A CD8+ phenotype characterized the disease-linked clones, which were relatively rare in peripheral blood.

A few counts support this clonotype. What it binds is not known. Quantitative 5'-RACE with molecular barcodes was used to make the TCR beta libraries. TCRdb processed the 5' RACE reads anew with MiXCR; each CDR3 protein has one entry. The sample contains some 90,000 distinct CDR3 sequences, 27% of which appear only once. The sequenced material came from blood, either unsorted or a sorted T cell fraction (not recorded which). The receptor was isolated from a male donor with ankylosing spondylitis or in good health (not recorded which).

CDR3 in DNA: TGTGCCAGCAGCCTGATAGCGGGAGGGAACAATGAGCAGTTCTTC. Its protein is CASSLIAGGNNEQFF. The V and J genes are TRBV12-3 or TRBV12-4 and TRBJ2-1; 11 nucleotides agree with TRBD2. The CDR3 length is 15 residues. Trimming took 6 bases from V and 5 from J; bases not matched to a gene: 6.